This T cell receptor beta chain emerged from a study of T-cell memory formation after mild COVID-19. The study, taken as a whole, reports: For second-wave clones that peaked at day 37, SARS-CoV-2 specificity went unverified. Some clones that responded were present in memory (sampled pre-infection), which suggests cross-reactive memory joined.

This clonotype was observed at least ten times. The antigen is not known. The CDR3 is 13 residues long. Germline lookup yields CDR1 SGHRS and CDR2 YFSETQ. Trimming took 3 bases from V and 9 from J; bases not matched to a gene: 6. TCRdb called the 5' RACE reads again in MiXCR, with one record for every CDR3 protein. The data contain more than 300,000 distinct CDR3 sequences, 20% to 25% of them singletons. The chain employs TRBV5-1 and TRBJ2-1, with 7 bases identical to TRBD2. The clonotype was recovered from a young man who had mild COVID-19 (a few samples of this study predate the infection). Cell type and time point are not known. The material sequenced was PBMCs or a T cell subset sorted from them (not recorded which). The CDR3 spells CASSSEPSGEQFF. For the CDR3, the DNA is TGCGCCAGCAGCTCGGAGCCTAGCGGTGAGCAGTTCTTC.